Presented here are 3 T cell receptor beta chains from one specimen sequenced in a study of identifying expanded T cells in peripheral blood. Clones were sequenced by immunoSEQ multiplex PCR, and TCRdb holds only the in-frame ones, with some missing. The sample lists tens of thousands of clones; 88% were seen once. The sample comprised blood. Receptors were obtained from a person aged 18 to 75 in good health.

This clone was recorded once. The chain couples TRBV11-2 to TRBJ2-1; TRBD1 or TRBD2 may be the D gene (5 bases each). V was trimmed by 3 bases and J by 3 bases, leaving 12 bases between them. Germline V gene data show CDR1 as SGHAT and CDR2 as FQNNGV. This CDR3 has 15 amino acids. The CDR3 DNA is TGTGCCAGCAGCTTCCCAGGGAGATTCTACAATGAGCAGTTCTTC. Amino acids: CASSFPGRFYNEQFF.

The chain carries TRBV30 and TRBJ2-7; 11 bases line up with TRBD1. Per germline, CDR1 GTSNPN and CDR2 SVGIG (reference sequence). The J segment lost 6 bases and the V segment lost 5 bases, leaving 6 bases of the junction unmatched. The CDR3 spans 13 residues. CDR3 amino acids: CAWAGTGGSEQYF. The CDR3, as DNA: TGTGCCTGGGCCGGGACAGGGGGTTCCGAGCAGTACTTC.

J is TRBJ1-4 and V is TRBV6-5; D is possibly TRBD1 (6 bases). Germline V gene lookup returns CDR1 MNHEY and CDR2 SVGAGI. V lost 8 bases, J lost 7 bases, and 17 bases lay in between. The CDR3 extends over 14 amino acids. CDR3 sequence reads: CASRRQDFVEKLFF. Here the CDR3 DNA reads TGTGCCAGCCGCCGACAGGATTTTGTTGAAAAACTGTTTTTT.